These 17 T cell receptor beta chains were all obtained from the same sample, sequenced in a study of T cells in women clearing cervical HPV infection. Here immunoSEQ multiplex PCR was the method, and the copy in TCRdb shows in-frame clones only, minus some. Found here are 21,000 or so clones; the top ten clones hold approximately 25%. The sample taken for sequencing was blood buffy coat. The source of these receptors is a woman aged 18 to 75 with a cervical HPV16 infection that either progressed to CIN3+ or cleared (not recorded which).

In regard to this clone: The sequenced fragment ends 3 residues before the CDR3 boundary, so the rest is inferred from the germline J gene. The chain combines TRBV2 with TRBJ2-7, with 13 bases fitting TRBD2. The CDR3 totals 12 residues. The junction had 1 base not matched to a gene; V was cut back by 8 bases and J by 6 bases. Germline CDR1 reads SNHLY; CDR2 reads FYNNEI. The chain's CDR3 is CASGTSGTEQYF. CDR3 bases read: TGTGCCAGCGGGACTAGCGGGACCGAG.

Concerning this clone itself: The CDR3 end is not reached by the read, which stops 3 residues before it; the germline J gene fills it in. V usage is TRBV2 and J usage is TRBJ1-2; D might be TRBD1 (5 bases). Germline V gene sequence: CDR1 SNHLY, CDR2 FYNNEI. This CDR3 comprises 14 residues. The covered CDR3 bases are TGTGCCAGCAGTGAAGAGGGGATGACGAGGGGC. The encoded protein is CASSEEGMTRG. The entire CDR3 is CASSEEGMTRGYTF.

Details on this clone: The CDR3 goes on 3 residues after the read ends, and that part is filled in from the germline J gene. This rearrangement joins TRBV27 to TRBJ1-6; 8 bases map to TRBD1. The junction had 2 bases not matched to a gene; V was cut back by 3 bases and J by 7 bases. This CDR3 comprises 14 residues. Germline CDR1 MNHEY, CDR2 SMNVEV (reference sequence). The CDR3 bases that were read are TGTGCCAGCAGTTTCAGGGGGCACAATTCACCC. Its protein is CASSFRGHNSP. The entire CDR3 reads CASSFRGHNSPLHF.

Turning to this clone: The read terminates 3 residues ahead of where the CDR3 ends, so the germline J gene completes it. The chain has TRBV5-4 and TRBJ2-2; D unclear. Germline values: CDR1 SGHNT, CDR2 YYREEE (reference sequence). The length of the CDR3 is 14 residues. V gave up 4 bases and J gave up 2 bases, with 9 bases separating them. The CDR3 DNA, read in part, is TGTGCCAGCAGCCCAAGCCGAAACACCGGGGAG. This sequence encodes CASSPSRNTGE. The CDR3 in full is CASSPSRNTGELFF.

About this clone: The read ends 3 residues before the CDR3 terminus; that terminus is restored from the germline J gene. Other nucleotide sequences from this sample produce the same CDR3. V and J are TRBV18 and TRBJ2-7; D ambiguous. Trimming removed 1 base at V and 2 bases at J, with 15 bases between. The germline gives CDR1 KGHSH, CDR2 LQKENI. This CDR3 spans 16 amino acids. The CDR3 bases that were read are TGTGCCAGCTCACCACTCCCCGCCAGGAAGACCTACGAG. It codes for CASSPLPARKTYE. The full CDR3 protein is CASSPLPARKTYEQYF. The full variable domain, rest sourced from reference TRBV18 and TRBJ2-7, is NAGVMQNPRHLVRRRGQEARLRCSPMKGHSHVYWYRQLPEEGLKFMVYLQKENIIDESGMPKERFSAEFPKEGPSILRIQQVVRGDSAAYFCASSPLPARKTYEQYFGPGTRLTVT.

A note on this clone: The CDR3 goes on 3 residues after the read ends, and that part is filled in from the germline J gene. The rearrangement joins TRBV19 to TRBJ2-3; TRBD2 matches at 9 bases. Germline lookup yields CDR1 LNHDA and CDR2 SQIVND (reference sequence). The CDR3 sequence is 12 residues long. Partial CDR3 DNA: TGTGCCAGTAGTACTAGCGGGGACACG. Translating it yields CASSTSGDT. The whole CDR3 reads CASSTSGDTQYF.

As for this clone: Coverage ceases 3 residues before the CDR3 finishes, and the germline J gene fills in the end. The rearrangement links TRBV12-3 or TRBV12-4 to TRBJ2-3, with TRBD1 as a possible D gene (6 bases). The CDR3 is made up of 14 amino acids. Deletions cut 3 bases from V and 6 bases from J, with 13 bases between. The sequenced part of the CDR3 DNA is TGTGCCAGCAGTTTCGGGCAGGGGTACGATACG. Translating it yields CASSFGQGYDT. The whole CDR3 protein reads CASSFGQGYDTQYF.

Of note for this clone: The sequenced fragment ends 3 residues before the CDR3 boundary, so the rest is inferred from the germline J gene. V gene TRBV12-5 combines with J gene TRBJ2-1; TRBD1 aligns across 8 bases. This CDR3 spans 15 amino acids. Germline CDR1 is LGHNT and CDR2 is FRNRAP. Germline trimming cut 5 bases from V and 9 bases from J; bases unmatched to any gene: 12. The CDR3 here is CASGPPGDRYSEQFF. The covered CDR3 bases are TGTGCTAGTGGTCCCCCCGGGGACAGGTACTCTGAG.

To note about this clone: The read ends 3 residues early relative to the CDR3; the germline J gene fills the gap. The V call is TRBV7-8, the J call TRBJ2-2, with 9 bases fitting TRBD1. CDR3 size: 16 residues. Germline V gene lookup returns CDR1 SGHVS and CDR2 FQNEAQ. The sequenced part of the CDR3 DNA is TGTGCCAGCAGCATAGATTCCGGGACAGGGTATTCACCG. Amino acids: CASSIDSGTGYSP. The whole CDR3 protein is CASSIDSGTGYSPLFF. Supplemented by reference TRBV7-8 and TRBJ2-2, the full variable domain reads GAGVSQSPRYKVAKRGQDVALRCDPISGHVSLFWYQQALGQGPEFLTYFQNEAQLDKSGLPSDRFFAERPEGSVSTLKIQRTQQEDSAVYLCASSIDSGTGYSPLFFGEGSRLTVL.

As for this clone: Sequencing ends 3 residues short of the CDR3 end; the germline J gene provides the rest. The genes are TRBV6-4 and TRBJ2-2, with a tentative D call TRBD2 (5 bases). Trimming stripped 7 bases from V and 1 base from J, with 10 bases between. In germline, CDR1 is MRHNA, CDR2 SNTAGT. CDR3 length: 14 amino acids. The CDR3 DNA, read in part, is TGTGCCAGCATGCCGGACTGGAACACCGGGGAG. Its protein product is CASMPDWNTGE. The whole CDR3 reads CASMPDWNTGELFF.

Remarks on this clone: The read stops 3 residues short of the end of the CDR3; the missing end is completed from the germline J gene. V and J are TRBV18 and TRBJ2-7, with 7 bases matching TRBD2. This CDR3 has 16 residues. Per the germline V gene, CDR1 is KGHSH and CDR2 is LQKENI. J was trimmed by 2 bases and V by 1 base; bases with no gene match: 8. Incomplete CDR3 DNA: TGTGCCAGCTCACCACGGGAGGGGCAGACCCCCTACGAG. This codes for CASSPREGQTPYE. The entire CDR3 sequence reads CASSPREGQTPYEQYF.

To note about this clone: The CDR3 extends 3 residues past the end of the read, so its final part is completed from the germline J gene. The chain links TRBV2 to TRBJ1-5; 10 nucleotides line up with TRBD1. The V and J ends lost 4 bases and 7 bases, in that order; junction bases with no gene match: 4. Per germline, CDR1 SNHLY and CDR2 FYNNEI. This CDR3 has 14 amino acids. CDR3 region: CASSGTGGYQPQHF. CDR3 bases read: TGTGCCAGCAGTGGGACAGGGGGTTACCAGCCC.

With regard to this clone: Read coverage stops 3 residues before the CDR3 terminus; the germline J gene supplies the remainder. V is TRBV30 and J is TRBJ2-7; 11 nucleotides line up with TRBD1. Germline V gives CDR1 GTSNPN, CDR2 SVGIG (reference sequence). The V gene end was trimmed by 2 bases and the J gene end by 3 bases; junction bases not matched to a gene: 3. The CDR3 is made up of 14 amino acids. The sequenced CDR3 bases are TGTGCCTGGAGTATAGGGACAGGGGGCTACGAG. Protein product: CAWSIGTGGYE. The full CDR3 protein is CAWSIGTGGYEQYF.

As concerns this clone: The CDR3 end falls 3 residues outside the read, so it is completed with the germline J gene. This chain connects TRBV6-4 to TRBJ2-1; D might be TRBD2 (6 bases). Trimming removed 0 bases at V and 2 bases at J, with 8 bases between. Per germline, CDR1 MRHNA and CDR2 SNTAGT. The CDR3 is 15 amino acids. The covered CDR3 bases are TGTGCCAGCAGTGACTCACTAGCCCCCTACAATGAG. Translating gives CASSDSLAPYNE. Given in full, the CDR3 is CASSDSLAPYNEQFF.

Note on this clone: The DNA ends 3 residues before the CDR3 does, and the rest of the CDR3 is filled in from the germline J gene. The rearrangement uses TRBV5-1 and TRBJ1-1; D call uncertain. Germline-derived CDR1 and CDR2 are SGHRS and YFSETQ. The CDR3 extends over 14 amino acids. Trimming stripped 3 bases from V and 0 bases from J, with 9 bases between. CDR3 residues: CASSYISMNTEAFF. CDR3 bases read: TGCGCCAGCAGCTACATCTCGATGAACACTGAA.

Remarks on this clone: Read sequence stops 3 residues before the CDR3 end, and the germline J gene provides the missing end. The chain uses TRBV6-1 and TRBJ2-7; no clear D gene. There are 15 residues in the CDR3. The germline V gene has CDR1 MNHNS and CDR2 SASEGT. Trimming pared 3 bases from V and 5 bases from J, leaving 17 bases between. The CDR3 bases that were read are TGTGCCAGCAGTGATTGGATCAGGAACAAGAACGAG. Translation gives CASSDWIRNKNE. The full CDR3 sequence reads CASSDWIRNKNEQYF.

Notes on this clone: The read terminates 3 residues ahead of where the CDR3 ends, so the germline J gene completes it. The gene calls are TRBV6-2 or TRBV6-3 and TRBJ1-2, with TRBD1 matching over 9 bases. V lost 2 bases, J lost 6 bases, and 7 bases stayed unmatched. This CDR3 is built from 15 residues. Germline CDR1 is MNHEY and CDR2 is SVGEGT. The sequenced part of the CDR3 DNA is TGTGCCAGCAGTTACGTCGACCGGGACAGGGATGGC. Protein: CASSYVDRDRDG. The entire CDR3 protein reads CASSYVDRDRDGYTF.